Detailed here is one TCR beta chain. Repertoires were generated with immunoSEQ multiplex PCR, while TCRdb's copy carries only in-frame clones and drops some. This table holds roughly 20,000 clones, around 90% found once. Sorting of unstimulated PBMCs yielded separate CD3+CD4+ and CD3+CD8+ fractions. These data belong to a study of T cell clones after liver transplantation. Study context: Graft-donor-reactive sequences were compared with third-party-reactive TCRbeta sequences from pre-transplant mixed lymphocyte reactions.

The receptor was isolated from a human donor who received a liver transplant. The sample in question was CD8+ T cells from blood, obtained before liver transplant.

The CDR3 loop is CASSLLGEPGQPQHF. The CDR3 DNA follows: TGTGCCAGCAGTTTGCTAGGGGAGCCCGGTCAGCCCCAGCATTTT. The V and J genes are TRBV27 and TRBJ1-5, with D tentatively TRBD1 (5 bases). Germline assignment: CDR1 MNHEY and CDR2 SMNVEV (reference sequence). V lost 3 bases, J lost 6 bases, and 15 bases lay in between. The CDR3 has 15 residues.